The 6 T cell receptor beta chains presented below share a single source sample, sequenced in a study of T-cell memory formation after mild COVID-19. TCRdb analysed the 5' RACE reads with MiXCR anew, one entry per CDR3 protein. The data contain 140,000 to 150,000 distinct CDR3 sequences, roughly a quarter of them singletons. The sample was PBMCs or a T cell subset sorted from them (not recorded which). These receptors came from an adult woman who had mild COVID-19 (a few samples of this study predate the infection). Cell type and time point are not known.

This clonotype was counted only a few times. This chain links TRBV30 with TRBJ2-1, with 7 bases matching TRBD2. Germline CDR1 GTSNPN, CDR2 SVGIG (reference sequence). Trimming removed 1 base from V and 8 bases from J; junction bases left unmatched: 8. CDR3 length: 14 amino acids. In DNA, the CDR3 is TGTGCCTGGAGTGCGACTAGCCCTATTGATGAGCAGTTCTTC. The encoded protein is CAWSATSPIDEQFF.

This chain joins TRBV6-6 and TRBJ2-3, with D possibly being TRBD2 (6 bases). CDR1 is MNHNY and CDR2 is SVGAGI in the germline V gene (reference sequence). With 4 bases removed from V and 2 bases from J, the gap between germline ends came to 7 bases. The CDR3 runs 13 residues. The DNA of the CDR3 is TGTGCCAGCAGTTCGCGGGACACAGATACGCAGTATTTT. It translates to CASSSRDTDTQYF.

This clonotype has at least ten counts. This rearrangement joins TRBV27 to TRBJ2-1; TRBD2 aligns across 8 bases. This CDR3 spans 12 amino acids. Per germline, CDR1 MNHEY and CDR2 SMNVEV (reference sequence). The junction had 14 bases not matched to a gene; V was cut back by 10 bases and J by 15 bases. The CDR3 region is CATGTRGGGRFF. CDR3 coding DNA: TGTGCCACCGGGACTAGAGGGGGGGGTCGGTTCTTC.

The table lists this clonotype with a few counts. V gene TRBV12-3 or TRBV12-4 combines with J gene TRBJ2-1; D is uncertain. V lost 2 bases and J lost 2, with 10 bases in between. CDR3 length: 15 residues. In nucleotides, the CDR3 is TGTGCCAGCAGTTTAAGTCACAGCGCCTACAATGAGCAGTTCTTC. Translated, it gives CASSLSHSAYNEQFF.

Only a few counts were recorded for this clonotype. The genes are TRBV29-1 and TRBJ2-6; 9 nucleotides line up with TRBD1. The junction had 6 bases not matched to a gene; V was cut back by 2 bases and J by 4 bases. This CDR3 spans 16 amino acids. CDR1 and CDR2 from the germline V gene are SQVTM and ANQGSEA. CDR3 region: CSVEKWTGVGANVLTF. The CDR3, as DNA: TGCAGCGTTGAAAAGTGGACAGGGGTAGGGGCCAACGTCCTGACTTTC.

This clonotype was detected a few times. The CDR3 loop is CASSPRRTSGGAHTTDTQYF. DNA of the CDR3: TGTGCCAGCAGCCCTCGAAGGACTAGCGGGGGGGCTCATACCACAGATACGCAGTATTTT. This sequence joins TRBV9 and TRBJ2-3; 15 bases align to TRBD2. The length of the CDR3 is 20 residues. Germline-derived CDR1 and CDR2 are SGDLS and YYNGEE. V gave up 4 bases and J gave up 2 bases; unmatched junction bases: 14.